The clone carrying this T cell receptor beta chain has only one observation. With a constant-region primer, TCR beta cDNA was made from roughly 500 ng of total RNA. Three nested multiplex PCR rounds, a slightly modified ARM-PCR method, built the TCR beta libraries. In TCRdb, the multiplex PCR reads were re-called with MiXCR into one record per CDR3 protein. Among 180,000 or so distinct CDR3 sequences, 60% were seen once, and the ten largest hold 65% to 80%. This sample was included in a study of tumor-infiltrating lymphocytes in primary liver carcinoma. Blood RNA was derived from unsorted whole blood, and germline DNA was extracted too. This sequence originates from a man aged 40-49 years with primary liver carcinoma and hepatitis B virus infection. Sequenced material: peripheral blood.

The CDR3 loop is CASQDTNTGSSGYTF. CDR3 sequence (DNA): TGTGCCAGTCAGGATACCAATACAGGTTCAAGTGGCTACACCTTC. The rearrangement joins TRBV6-1 to TRBJ1-2; possible D gene TRBD1, 5 bases. The germline V gene encodes CDR1 MNHNS and CDR2 SASEGT. V was pared by 9 bases and J by 7 bases, with 24 bases between. CDR3 length: 15 residues.